The clone carrying this T cell receptor (beta chain) was recorded a few times. The antigen remains unidentified. This record comes from a study of response to subunit inactivated influenza vaccine. V gave up 5 bases and J gave up 2 bases; unmatched junction bases: 9. The CDR3 covers 16 residues. Study-wide findings and caveats: With each seasonal influenza vaccination, the authors suggested, few new T cells are recruited.

In TCRdb, the RT-PCR reads were re-called with MiXCR into one record per CDR3 protein. The table lists 700,000 to 800,000 distinct CDR3 sequences, around a sixth of them singletons. This TCR was sampled from a man aged 50-60 years who received an inactivated influenza vaccine. The V gene is TRBV12-3 or TRBV12-4, the J gene TRBJ2-7, with TRBD1 identical over 10 bases. Specimen: PBMCs from blood, collected less than 6 days after vaccination. The CDR3 DNA is TGTGCCAGCAGTGCCGGATCGGGACAGGGGACCTACGAGCAGTACTTC. Residues: CASSAGSGQGTYEQYF.